These 14 T cell receptor beta chains came from one sample sequenced in a study of blood T cell repertoires in COVID-19. Sequencing was performed with immunoSEQ multiplex PCR; in TCRdb, only in-frame clones are kept and a portion is missing. The repertoire consists of approximately 50,000 clones, with nearly 90% occurring once and the leading ten covering 9%. The specimen sequenced was peripheral blood. These receptors were taken from a man older than 75 with active or convalescent COVID-19.

The CDR3 sequence: CASSFGGTAPEKLFF. The CDR3 DNA reads as TGTGCCAGCAGCTTCGGAGGGACCGCACCTGAAAAACTGTTTTTT. This rearrangement joins TRBV7-2 to TRBJ1-4; a weak D match, TRBD1 (5 bases). Germline V CDR1 and CDR2: SGHTA, FQGNSA. The CDR3 extends over 15 amino acids. V lost 3 bases and J lost 7, with 15 bases in between.

The DNA for the CDR3 is TGTGCCAGCTCACCTATTTACAGGGAAGAAGCTTTCTTT. It encodes CASSPIYREEAFF. The chain joins TRBV18 to TRBJ1-1; maybe TRBD1 (6 bases). The germline V gene has CDR1 KGHSH and CDR2 LQKENI. Trimming pared 3 bases from V and 8 bases from J, leaving 13 bases between. The CDR3 is made up of 13 amino acids.

This sequence joins TRBV19 and TRBJ1-3; 7 nucleotides match TRBD1. Per the germline V gene, CDR1 is LNHDA and CDR2 is SQIVND (reference sequence). The V and J ends lost 4 bases and 5 bases, in that order; junction bases with no gene match: 2. The CDR3 is made up of 13 amino acids. The CDR3 sequence: CASSTGGRNTIYF. CDR3 bases: TGTGCCAGTAGTACAGGGGGAAGAAACACCATATATTTT.

This chain links TRBV12-3 or TRBV12-4 with TRBJ1-6, with TRBD1 as a possible D gene (6 bases). The CDR3 contains 13 residues. Between the trimmed V and J ends, which lost 11 bases and 10 bases, there was a span of 18 bases. The CDR3 reads CAPGPARGSPLHF. In nucleotides, the CDR3 is TGTGCCCCCGGTCCAGCGAGGGGGTCACCCCTCCACTTT.

The CDR3 loop reads CAWSGTGSNEKLFF. CDR3 DNA: TGTGCCTGGTCCGGGACAGGGTCTAATGAAAAACTGTTTTTT. The chain is built from TRBV30 and TRBJ1-4, with 9 bases identical to TRBD1. The CDR3 runs 14 residues. Germline lookup yields CDR1 GTSNPN and CDR2 SVGIG (reference sequence). The V segment lost 5 bases and the J segment 3 bases; nucleotides outside the gene matches: 4.

The chain uses TRBV19 and TRBJ1-3, with D possibly matching TRBD1 (6 bases). CDR1 and CDR2 (germline): LNHDA, SQIVND (reference sequence). Trimming took off 5 bases at V and 0 bases at J, with 20 bases between the two ends. CDR3 length: 18 residues. The CDR3 sequence is CASSRGGQSIHSGNTIYF. In nucleotides, the CDR3 is TGTGCCAGTAGTCGCGGAGGACAGAGTATTCACTCTGGAAACACCATATATTTT.

The chain couples TRBV7-2 to TRBJ2-3, with 13 nucleotides matching TRBD2. Germline CDR1 SGHTA, CDR2 FQGNSA. CDR3 size: 17 residues. After removal of 1 base from V and 5 bases from J, the junction contained 6 bases not matched to a gene. The CDR3 region is CASSLVSTSGGLDTQYF. In DNA, the CDR3 is TGTGCCAGCAGCTTAGTTTCGACTAGCGGGGGGCTAGATACGCAGTATTTT.

V usage is TRBV5-6 and J usage is TRBJ2-7; no definite D call. CDR1 is SGHDT, CDR2 YYEEEE, per germline. The V end was cut by 3 bases, the J end by 3 bases, with 4 bases between. CDR3 size: 11 residues. The CDR3 DNA reads TGTGCCAGCAGCTCCAACTACGAGCAGTACTTC. It translates to CASSSNYEQYF.

The chain carries TRBV7-2 and TRBJ1-1, with TRBD1 matching 7 bases. CDR3 length equals 14 residues. V shed 5 bases and J 2 bases; nucleotides not matched to a gene: 5. The germline CDR1 and CDR2 sequences are SGHTA and FQGNSA. CDR3 in DNA: TGTGCCAGCAGCCCAAGGACAGGTAACACTGAAGCTTTCTTT. Protein product: CASSPRTGNTEAFF.

This clone was observed a handful of times. The rearrangement joins TRBV7-9 to TRBJ2-5, with 9 bases aligning to TRBD1. The J segment lost 1 base and the V segment lost 8 bases, leaving 5 bases of the junction unmatched. The CDR3 spans 14 residues. Germline V gene sequence: CDR1 SEHNR, CDR2 FQNEAQ (reference sequence). The CDR3 loop reads CASWGQGGQETQYF. CDR3 coding DNA: TGTGCCAGCTGGGGACAGGGAGGCCAAGAGACCCAGTACTTC. Complete variable domain (other parts from reference TRBV7-9 and TRBJ2-5): DTGVSQNPRHKITKRGQNVTFRCDPISEHNRLYWYRQTLGQGPEFLTYFQNEAQLEKSRLLSDRFSAERPKGSFSTLEIQRTEQGDSAMYLCASWGQGGQETQYFGPGTRLLVL.

The genes are TRBV4-1 and TRBJ2-2; maybe TRBD2 (6 bases). The germline V gene encodes CDR1 MGHRA and CDR2 YSYEKL. The CDR3 is made up of 17 amino acids. The V end lost 4 bases, the J end lost 4 bases, and 19 bases lay between the germline ends. CDR3 residues: CASSPLFRRGLTGELFF. In nucleotides, the CDR3 is TGCGCCAGCAGCCCGTTGTTTAGGAGGGGCCTCACCGGGGAGCTGTTTTTT.

The rearrangement uses TRBV28 and TRBJ2-1; TRBD1 agrees at 8 bases. J gave up 8 bases and V 10 bases, and 13 bases lay outside the gene matches. Germline V lookup: CDR1 MDHEN, CDR2 SYDVKM. The CDR3 totals 14 residues. The CDR3 loop reads CATLPTGGMHEQFF. CDR3 bases: TGTGCCACCCTCCCCACAGGGGGGATGCATGAGCAGTTCTTC.

The V gene is TRBV7-9, the J gene TRBJ2-3, with D perhaps matching TRBD1 (6 bases). The CDR3 consists of 16 residues. Germline CDR1 SEHNR, CDR2 FQNEAQ (reference sequence). V was pared by 0 bases and J by 2 bases, with 12 bases between. CDR3 sequence: CASSLADGTHTDTQYF. DNA of the CDR3: TGTGCCAGCAGCTTAGCTGATGGGACACACACAGATACGCAGTATTTT.

The chain carries TRBV28 and TRBJ2-1; 7 nucleotides align to TRBD2. The CDR3 sequence is 14 residues long. The trim removed 8 bases at V and 5 bases at J, leaving 9 bases unmatched. Germline lookup yields CDR1 MDHEN and CDR2 SYDVKM. Written as DNA, the CDR3 is TGTGCCAGCGACGCCGGGGGGTTGGACAATGAGCAGTTCTTC. Translated: CASDAGGLDNEQFF.